This T cell receptor (beta chain) emerged from a study of CD4 T cells in relation to SARS-CoV-2 and coronaviruses. Clones were read by immunoSEQ multiplex PCR, and TCRdb kept only the in-frame ones, dropping some. The sample comprises 38,000 or so clones, 77% of which are singletons, and 20% rests with the top ten. The CDR3 runs 15 residues. Germline values: CDR1 MNHEY, CDR2 SVGAGI. Trimming cost V 0 bases and J 0 bases, with 9 bases left between them. Note on this clone: Its target is not known.

The chain joins TRBV6-5 to TRBJ2-7, with TRBD1 as a possible D gene (5 bases). Source material: memory CD4+ T cells from PBMCs, cultured in vitro. This clonotype originated in an adult with COVID-19. In DNA, the CDR3 is TGTGCCAGCAGTTACTCAGCCGGACACTCCTACGAGCAGTACTTC. Amino acid sequence: CASSYSAGHSYEQYF.